Listed below are T cell receptor beta chains from one sample, sequenced in a study of radiotherapy plus CTLA-4 blockade in lung cancer. The protocol was immunoSEQ multiplex PCR, while the TCRdb copy is restricted to in-frame clones and leaves out a portion. In the table there are about 45,000 clones, 63% of which are singletons. The specimen comprised peripheral blood, sampled from a patient treated with radiotherapy plus ipilimumab. Receptors originate from a human donor with non-small cell lung cancer who had a partial response to radiotherapy plus ipilimumab. Each CDR3 is given with its conserved first and last residue.

J gene: TRBJ1-2; V gene: TRBV5-5; CDR3 protein: CASSLGTRVHYGYTF
J gene: TRBJ1-1; V gene: TRBV5-5; CDR3 protein: CASSFQAGTEAFF
J gene: TRBJ2-7; V gene: TRBV4-2; CDR3 protein: CASSFSLGAKTYEQYF
J gene: TRBJ2-5; V gene: TRBV27; CDR3 protein: CASRRAGETYQETQYF
J gene: TRBJ1-3; V gene: TRBV19; CDR3 protein: CASSIGNSRSGNTIYF
J gene: TRBJ2-2; V gene: TRBV11-2; CDR3 protein: CASSPKRDRGTGELFF
J gene: TRBJ1-2; V gene: TRBV6-1; CDR3 protein: CASNGQGFPGYTF
J gene: TRBJ1-3; V gene: TRBV7-2; CDR3 protein: CASSLARGNTIYF
J gene: TRBJ1-1; V gene: TRBV29-1; CDR3 protein: CSAARGVNTEAFF
J gene: TRBJ2-6; V gene: TRBV19; CDR3 protein: CASSIRRGHGANVLTF
J gene: TRBJ2-1; V gene: TRBV29-1; CDR3 protein: CSVQLYRGGSYNEQFF
J gene: TRBJ1-4; V gene: TRBV28; CDR3 protein: CASRDRGVEKLFF
J gene: TRBJ1-5; V gene: TRBV19; CDR3 protein: CASSIPPGGGNQPQHF
J gene: TRBJ2-3; V gene: TRBV18; CDR3 protein: CASLGQGATDTQYF
J gene: TRBJ1-5; V gene: TRBV5-1; CDR3 protein: CASSSGGLNQPQHF
J gene: TRBJ2-5; V gene: TRBV11-1; CDR3 protein: CASSPAAIQETQYF
J gene: TRBJ1-6; V gene: TRBV19; CDR3 protein: CASSMQGNNSPLHF
J gene: TRBJ1-1; V gene: TRBV7-9; CDR3 protein: CASSLEGDTEAFF
J gene: TRBJ2-7; V gene: TRBV11-2; CDR3 protein: CASSRAGGFEQYF
J gene: TRBJ1-5; V gene: TRBV30; CDR3 protein: CAWSPNSNQPQHF
J gene: TRBJ1-1; V gene: TRBV18; CDR3 protein: CASSPRQDPALETFF
J gene: TRBJ2-1; V gene: TRBV11-2; CDR3 protein: CASSLAPAGGADSYNEQFF
J gene: TRBJ2-7; V gene: TRBV6-1; CDR3 protein: CASRPRDRGGYEQYF
J gene: TRBJ2-7; V gene: TRBV6-5; CDR3 protein: CASSSPGQGAYEQYF
J gene: TRBJ2-2; V gene: TRBV5-5; CDR3 protein: CASSLLSPGQGVGELFF
J gene: TRBJ2-1; V gene: TRBV9; CDR3 protein: CASSAPGLDGGEQFF
J gene: TRBJ1-4; V gene: TRBV4-1; CDR3 protein: CASSHPRDSLASREKLFF
J gene: TRBJ2-4; V gene: TRBV5-1; CDR3 protein: CASSVRLGLGIQYF
J gene: TRBJ2-1; V gene: TRBV5-6; CDR3 protein: CASSLGTGASYNEQFF
J gene: TRBJ2-3; V gene: TRBV7-9; CDR3 protein: CAVRQLTDTQYF
J gene: TRBJ2-3; V gene: TRBV7-8; CDR3 protein: CASNPEITDTQYF
J gene: TRBJ1-3; V gene: TRBV7-6; CDR3 protein: CASSLDRAFSNSGNTIYF
J gene: TRBJ2-1; V gene: TRBV28; CDR3 protein: CASSTSGRTYNEQFF
J gene: TRBJ2-6; V gene: TRBV9; CDR3 protein: CASSGRASGANVLTF
J gene: TRBJ1-6; V gene: TRBV6-6; CDR3 protein: CASSYLGQNSPLHF
J gene: TRBJ1-2; V gene: TRBV2; CDR3 protein: CASSEGTANYGYTF
J gene: TRBJ2-2; V gene: TRBV29-1; CDR3 protein: CSVEFIVSTGELFF
J gene: TRBJ2-3; V gene: TRBV11-2; CDR3 protein: CASSLYQGFVERDTQYF
J gene: TRBJ2-3; V gene: TRBV6-1; CDR3 protein: CASSAQGWAIDTQYF